This T cell receptor beta chain was identified during a study of T cells in Graves' hyperthyroidism and ophthalmopathy. What was amplified from RNA transcripts were TCR beta CDR3 regions. During a first-round RT-PCR of the TCR CDR3, the HTBI primer set was used. In TCRdb, the multiplex PCR reads were re-called with MiXCR into one record per CDR3 protein. The sample has 700,000 to 850,000 distinct CDR3 sequences, 30% to 40% seen once. The V end was cut by 0 bases, the J end by 5 bases, with 10 bases between. The CDR3 totals 14 residues. Germline lookup yields CDR1 SEHNR and CDR2 FQNEAQ (reference sequence). In the case of this clonotype: The antigen is undetermined. Because it lacks the conserved phenylalanine or tryptophan at the end, this CDR3 is likely a read error.

Study-wide results and caveats: Ophthalmopathy was distinguished from stable hyperthyroidism by 13 V-J signatures. Most expanded thyroid clonotypes above 0.001 also appeared in blood.

Lactation, pregnancy, other autoimmune disease or uncontrolled infection led to exclusion of patients. The V and J genes are TRBV7-9 and TRBJ1-1, with D possibly being TRBD1 (5 bases). The clonotype was recovered from a middle-aged woman with Graves' hyperthyroidism. Sequenced input: blood. CDR3 bases: TGTGCCAGCAGCTTAGCAGGGACCAGGACTGAAGCTTTCCTT. It translates to CASSLAGTRTEAFL.